This TCR beta chain was observed in a study of CD8 T cells in Susac syndrome (dated by TCRdb to 2018 to 2020). About the study as a whole: Whether CD8+ T cell activation and differentiation in Susac syndrome was antigen driven was tested using repertoire sequencing. CD8+ T cell repertoire clonality was compared between around eleven healthy donors, some 14 Susac syndrome patients and around 15 multiple sclerosis patients.

This clonotype was counted a single time. No antigen is known for it. Per-base quality was not reported, and no clone a single base away is much larger than it. One read represents weak support. Peripheral blood CD8+ and CD4+ T cells from healthy donors, Susac syndrome patients and multiple sclerosis patients were profiled by high-throughput TCR beta sequencing. The multiple sclerosis controls were treatment-naive patients who had stable or active relapsing-remitting disease and met the revised McDonald criteria. Bulk CD8+ and CD4+ T cells were purified by magnetic negative isolation, whereas CD8+ TEMRA cells were enriched by FACS. Blood was collected in EDTA tubes and processed within 24 hours, with PBMCs isolated through density gradient centrifugation. PBMCs intended for TCR sequencing were frozen in liquid nitrogen and were later thawed in a 37 degrees C water bath. A purity of at least 90% was achieved for sorted or isolated CD4+, CD8+ and CD8+ TEMRA cells.

RNA was extracted using the RNeasy kit, and about 0.45 to 1 microgram was reverse transcribed with random hexamers. TCR beta CDR3 regions were amplified with the immunoSEQ multiplex PCR assay covering 54 Vbeta and 13 Jbeta segments. Bias from PCR amplification was corrected by using a synthetic template baseline for primer optimization and for computational correction. Processing in the source paper ran as follows. Only productive sequences were kept, with reads annotated to V, D and J genes according to IMGT and analyzed in immunoSEQ Analyzer. Clonality was computed as one minus Shannon entropy normalized by log2 of the number of productive unique sequences. Public and private clones were assessed among the 100 most prevalent clones of each patient and control. Clones were defined as Susac-specific when absent from the healthy and MS cohorts, from roughly 1,100 published viral clones and from other ImmuneACCESS disease sequences. Clones were called with MiXCR by TCRdb after fastp trimmed the public reads at Q25, and only in-frame beta chains were retained. Rows matching on CDR3 protein sequence are summarized as one entry with the most common DNA and genes. The V and J calls were not made by the authors but by TCRdb's processing. Recorded for this sample are around 140,000 distinct CDR3 sequences; roughly 80% of them occurred a single time. More than 0.5% of the sample is taken by the ten largest.

The research as a whole found: The number of individuals in the TCR sequencing and HLA analysis was recognized as being relatively small.

Sequenced sample: CD8+ T cells from PBMCs. The TCR comes from a human donor with multiple sclerosis.

The nucleotides are TGTGCCAGCAGTCCGGGGACTAGCGGAAGCAATGAGCAGTTCTTC. It is translated as CASSPGTSGSNEQFF. Recombination connected TRBV12-3 or TRBV12-4 to TRBJ2-1, and TRBD2 aligns with 11 junction nucleotides. Counted from cysteine to phenylalanine, this CDR3 has 15 amino acids. Just CDR3 DNA is preserved here, 45 bases in frame from base 1. Trimming takes 5 bases off V and 6 bases off J; junction bases not matched to a gene: 6.